Listed below are T cell receptor beta chains from one sample, sequenced in a study of prognosis after radiotherapy for stage I lung cancer. TCRdb independently ran MiXCR on the multiplex PCR reads; one entry per CDR3 protein. The sample gives about 26,000 distinct CDR3 sequences, around 30% of which show up once; 35% is in the top ten. The starting material was PBMCs, obtained before or after stereotactic body radiation therapy (not recorded which). The origin of the receptors is a donor over 45 with non-small cell lung cancer. CDR3s include the opening cysteine and the closing phenylalanine or tryptophan. The D gene is left open where the match is weak. Clone size is given for some rows only: seen once, a few or many times, or a class if the clone is expanded.

J: TRBJ1-2; length: 16; size: .; D: .; V: TRBV19; DNA: TGTGCCAGTAGTACCCTAACAGGGCTATTTAACTATGGCTACACCTTC; CDR3: CASSTLTGLFNYGYTF
J: TRBJ2-7; length: 17; size: many; D: .; V: TRBV11-2; DNA: TGTGCCAGCAGCTTAGGTCACCCGGGACCCCTTCGCTACGAGCAGTACTTC; CDR3: CASSLGHPGPLRYEQYF
J: TRBJ2-1; length: 17; size: .; D: TRBD2; V: TRBV4-1; DNA: TGCGCCAGCAGCCTTGGACTAGCGGGGGACTCCTACAATGAGCAGTTCTTC; CDR3: CASSLGLAGDSYNEQFF
J: TRBJ2-1; length: 14; size: .; D: TRBD2; V: TRBV30; DNA: TGTGCCTGGAGTCCGGGGGGGGGCGGGGATGAGCAGTTCTTC; CDR3: CAWSPGGGGDEQFF
J: TRBJ1-4; length: 14; size: many; D: .; V: TRBV12-3/TRBV12-4; DNA: TGTGCCAGCAGTTCCGAGGTGTTTGGTGAAAAACTGTTTTTT; CDR3: CASSSEVFGEKLFF
J: TRBJ2-5; length: 15; size: many; D: TRBD1; V: TRBV5-6; DNA: TGTGCCAGCAGCCATAGATCTAGGGGGCCGGAGACCCAGTACTTC; CDR3: CASSHRSRGPETQYF
J: TRBJ1-2; length: 16; size: .; D: .; V: TRBV28; DNA: TGTGCCAGCAGTTTGGTACAGGGAGGGCACGCATATGGCTACACCTTC; CDR3: CASSLVQGGHAYGYTF
J: TRBJ2-4; length: 16; size: many; D: TRBD1; V: TRBV5-1; DNA: TGCGCCAGCAGCGCCGGGACAGGGGCGTCCAAAAACATTCAGTACTTC; CDR3: CASSAGTGASKNIQYF
J: TRBJ1-5; length: 13; size: medium-sized; D: .; V: TRBV6-2/TRBV6-3; DNA: TGTGCCAGCAGTTACAGGGCGGGTCAGCCCCAGCATTTT; CDR3: CASSYRAGQPQHF
J: TRBJ2-1; length: 14; size: many; D: .; V: TRBV4-1; DNA: TGCGCCAGCAGCCAAGTGGGGATCCGTAATGAGCAGTTCTTC; CDR3: CASSQVGIRNEQFF
J: TRBJ2-2; length: 13; size: many; D: TRBD1; V: TRBV11-2; DNA: TGTGCCAGCAGGCCACAGGGGGTCGGGGAGCTGTTTTTT; CDR3: CASRPQGVGELFF
J: TRBJ1-5; length: 12; size: many; D: .; V: TRBV19; DNA: TGTGCCAGTACCCAGGGAAATCAGCCCCAGCATTTT; CDR3: CASTQGNQPQHF